The sequence of this TCR beta chain was determined in a study of T cells after yellow fever vaccination. TCRdb processed the 5' RACE reads anew with MiXCR; each CDR3 protein has one entry. This table has 300,000 to 400,000 distinct CDR3 sequences, more than 8.5% appearing once. The V end lost 5 bases, the J end lost 1 base, and 12 bases lay between the germline ends. The CDR3 loop spans 14 amino acids. CDR1 and CDR2 (germline): SEHNR, FQNEAQ (reference sequence). This clonotype has only a few counts. The clonotype originates from a man between 18 and 35 years old who received the YFV17D yellow fever vaccine. V usage is TRBV7-9 and J usage is TRBJ2-7, with D possibly TRBD1 on 5 matching bases. Sequenced material: PBMCs, taken on the day of the first yellow fever vaccination. Here the CDR3 reads CASSIQTASYEQYF. The DNA of the CDR3 is TGTGCCAGCAGCATACAGACAGCATCCTACGAGCAGTACTTC. Full variable domain (remainder filled in from reference TRBV7-9 and TRBJ2-7): DTGVSQNPRHKITKRGQNVTFRCDPISEHNRLYWYRQTLGQGPEFLTYFQNEAQLEKSRLLSDRFSAERPKGSFSTLEIQRTEQGDSAMYLCASSIQTASYEQYFGPGTRLTVT.